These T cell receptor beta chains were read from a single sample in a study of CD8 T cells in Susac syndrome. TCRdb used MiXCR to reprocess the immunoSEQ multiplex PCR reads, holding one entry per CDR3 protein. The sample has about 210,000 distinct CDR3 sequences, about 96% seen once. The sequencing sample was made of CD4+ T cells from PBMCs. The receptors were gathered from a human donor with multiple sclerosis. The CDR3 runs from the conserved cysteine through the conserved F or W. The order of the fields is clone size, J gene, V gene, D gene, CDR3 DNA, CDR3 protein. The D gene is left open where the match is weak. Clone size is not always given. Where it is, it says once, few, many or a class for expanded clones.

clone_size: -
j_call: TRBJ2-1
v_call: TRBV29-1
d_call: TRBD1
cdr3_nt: TGCAGCGTGGACAGGGGAACCTACAATGAGCAGTTCTTC
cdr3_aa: CSVDRGTYNEQFF

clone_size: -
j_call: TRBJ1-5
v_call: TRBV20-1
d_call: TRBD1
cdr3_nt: TGCAGTGCTTACGGGACAGCCTTGGATAGCAATCAGCCCCAGCATTTT
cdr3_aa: CSAYGTALDSNQPQHF

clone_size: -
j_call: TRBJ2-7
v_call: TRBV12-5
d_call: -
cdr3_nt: TGTGCTAGTGGTTTGGGCCGGGCCGAGCAGTACTTC
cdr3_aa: CASGLGRAEQYF

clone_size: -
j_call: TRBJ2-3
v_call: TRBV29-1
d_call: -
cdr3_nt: TGCAGCGTTGTCGGCAGTTCTAGCACAGATACGCAGTATTTT
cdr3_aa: CSVVGSSSTDTQYF

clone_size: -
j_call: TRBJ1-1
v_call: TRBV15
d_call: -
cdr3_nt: TGTGCCACCAGCAGAGATCGGGCAGCGATTGAAGCTTTCTTT
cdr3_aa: CATSRDRAAIEAFF

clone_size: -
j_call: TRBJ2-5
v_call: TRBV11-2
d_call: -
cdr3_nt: TGTGCCAGCAGCCCACAGTCCGGGCAAGAGACCCAGTACTTC
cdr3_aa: CASSPQSGQETQYF

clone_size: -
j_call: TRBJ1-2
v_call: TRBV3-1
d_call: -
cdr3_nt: TGTGCCAGCAGCCTCCGGGACGGACACTATGGCTACACCTTC
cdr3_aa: CASSLRDGHYGYTF

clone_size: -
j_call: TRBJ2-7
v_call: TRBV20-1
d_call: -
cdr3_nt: TGCAGTGCTAGAGCGAGGACCAGCTCCTACGAGCAGTACTTC
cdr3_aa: CSARARTSSYEQYF

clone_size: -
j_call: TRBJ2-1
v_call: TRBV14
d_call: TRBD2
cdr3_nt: TGTGCCAGCAGCCAAGGGGGACTAGCAGGGAATGAGCAGTTCTTC
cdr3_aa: CASSQGGLAGNEQFF

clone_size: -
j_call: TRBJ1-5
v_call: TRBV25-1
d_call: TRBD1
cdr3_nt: TGTGCCAGCAGTGAATCAAGGACAGGGGCTAACAATCAGCCCCAGCATTTT
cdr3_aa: CASSESRTGANNQPQHF

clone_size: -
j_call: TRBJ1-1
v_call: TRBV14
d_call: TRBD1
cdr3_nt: TGTGCCAGCAGCCCCGGGACAGAGGTAGCTTTCTTT
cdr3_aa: CASSPGTEVAFF

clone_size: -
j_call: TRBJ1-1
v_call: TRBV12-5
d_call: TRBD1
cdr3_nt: TGTGCTAGTGGTTCTCGGACAGGGTCTTTGAACACTGAAGCTTTCTTT
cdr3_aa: CASGSRTGSLNTEAFF

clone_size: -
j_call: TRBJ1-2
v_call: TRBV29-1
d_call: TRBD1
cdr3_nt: TGCAGCGTTAAGACAGGGAACGGCTACACCTTC
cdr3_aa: CSVKTGNGYTF

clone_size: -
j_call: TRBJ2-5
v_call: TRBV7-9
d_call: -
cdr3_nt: TGTGCCAGCAGCTTAGAAGGGGCTAGTAGAGAGACCCAGTACTTC
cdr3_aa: CASSLEGASRETQYF

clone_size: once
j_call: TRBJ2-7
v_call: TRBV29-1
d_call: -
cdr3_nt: TGCAGCGTTCGCTCGTGGCACTCCTACGAGCAGTACTTC
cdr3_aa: CSVRSWHSYEQYF

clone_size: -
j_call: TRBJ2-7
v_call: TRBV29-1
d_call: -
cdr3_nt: TGCAGCGTGGGCTGGCCAGGGAACTACGAGCAGTACTTC
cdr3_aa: CSVGWPGNYEQYF

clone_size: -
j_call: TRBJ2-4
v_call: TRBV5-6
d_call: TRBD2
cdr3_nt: TGTGCCAGCAGCCCCGGACCTACGGCGGGGGTTGGGGCCAAAAACATTCAGTACTTC
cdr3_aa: CASSPGPTAGVGAKNIQYF

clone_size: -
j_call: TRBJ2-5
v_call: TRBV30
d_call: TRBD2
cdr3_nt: TGTGCCTGGGCGCGGCGCGGGGGGCAAGAGACCCAGTACTTC
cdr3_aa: CAWARRGGQETQYF

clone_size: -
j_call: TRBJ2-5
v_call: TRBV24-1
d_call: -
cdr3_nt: TGTGCCACCGCGGACACCCAAGAGACCCAGTACTTC
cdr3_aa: CATADTQETQYF

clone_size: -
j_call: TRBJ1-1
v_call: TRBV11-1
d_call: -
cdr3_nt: TGTGCCAGCAGCCTCCCGACATTGACTGAAGCTTTCTTT
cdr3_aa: CASSLPTLTEAFF

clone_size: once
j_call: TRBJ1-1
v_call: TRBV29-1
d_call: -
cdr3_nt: TGCAGCGCAGAGCCTGGGGTACCAGCTTTCTTT
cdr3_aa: CSAEPGVPAFF

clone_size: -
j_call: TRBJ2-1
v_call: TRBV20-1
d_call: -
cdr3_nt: TGCAGTGCTACGTCCAGGGGTGATGAGCAGTTCTTC
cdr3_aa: CSATSRGDEQFF

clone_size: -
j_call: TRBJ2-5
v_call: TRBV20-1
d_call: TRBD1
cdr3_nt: TGCAGTGCAAGACAGGGGGGAGAGACCCAGTACTTC
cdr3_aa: CSARQGGETQYF

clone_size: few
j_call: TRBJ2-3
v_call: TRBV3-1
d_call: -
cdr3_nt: TGTGCCAGCAGCCACGGAAGCAGCACAGATACGCAGTATTTT
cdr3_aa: CASSHGSSTDTQYF

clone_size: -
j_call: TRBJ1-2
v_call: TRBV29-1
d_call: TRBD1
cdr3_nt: TGCAGCGTCGAAGACAGGGTCATTATGGGCTACACCTTC
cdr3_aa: CSVEDRVIMGYTF

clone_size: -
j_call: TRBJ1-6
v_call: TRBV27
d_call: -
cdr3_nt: TGTGCCAGCAGCACAGCCCAGGGGTATAATTCACCCCTCCACTTT
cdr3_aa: CASSTAQGYNSPLHF

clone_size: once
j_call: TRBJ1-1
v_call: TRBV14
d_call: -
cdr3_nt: TGTGCCAGCAGCCAACGAAACAGCAAGAACACTGAAGCTTTCTTT
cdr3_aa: CASSQRNSKNTEAFF

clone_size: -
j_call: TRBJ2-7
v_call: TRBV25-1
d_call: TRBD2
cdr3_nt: TGTGCCAGCAGTAGCCCGGGCGGGGGGTCCTACGAGCAGTACTTC
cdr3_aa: CASSSPGGGSYEQYF

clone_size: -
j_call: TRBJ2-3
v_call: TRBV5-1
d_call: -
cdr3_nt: TGCGCCAGCAACCAATTAGTAGGTGGGACAGATACGCAGTATTTT
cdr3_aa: CASNQLVGGTDTQYF

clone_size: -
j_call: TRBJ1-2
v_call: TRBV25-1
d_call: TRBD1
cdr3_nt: TGTGCCAGCAGTACTAGTCGACAGGGTGGGACTGGCTACACCTTC
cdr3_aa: CASSTSRQGGTGYTF

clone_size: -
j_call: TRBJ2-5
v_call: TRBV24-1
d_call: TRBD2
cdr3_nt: TGTGCCACCAGTCCCCTGGGAGGGCCTCGAGAGACCCAGTACTTC
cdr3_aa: CATSPLGGPRETQYF

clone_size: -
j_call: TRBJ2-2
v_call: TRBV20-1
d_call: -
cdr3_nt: TGCAGTGTCGTCCGGTGGGAAACCGGGGAGCTGTTTTTT
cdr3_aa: CSVVRWETGELFF

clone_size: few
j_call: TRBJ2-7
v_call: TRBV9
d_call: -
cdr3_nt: TGTGCCAGCAGCCCCATGGGGGGCTGGTACGAGCAGTACTTC
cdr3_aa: CASSPMGGWYEQYF

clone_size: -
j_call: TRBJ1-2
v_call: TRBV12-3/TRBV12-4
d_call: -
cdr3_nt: TGTGCCAGCTCCCAAACGGCAGTTCCTCGGAGCTACACCTTC
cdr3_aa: CASSQTAVPRSYTF

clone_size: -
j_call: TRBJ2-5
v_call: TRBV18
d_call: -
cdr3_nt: TGTGCCAGCTCACCACGGGAGGTGCAAGAGACCCAGTACTTC
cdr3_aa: CASSPREVQETQYF

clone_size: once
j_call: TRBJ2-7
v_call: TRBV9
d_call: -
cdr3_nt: TGTGCCAGCAGCACCACCGGGACCTTCTCCTACGAGCAGTACTTC
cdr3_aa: CASSTTGTFSYEQYF

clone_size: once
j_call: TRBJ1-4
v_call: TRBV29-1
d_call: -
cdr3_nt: TGCAGCGTCTTATTGGGACGGGGAGAAAAACTGTTTTTT
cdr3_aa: CSVLLGRGEKLFF

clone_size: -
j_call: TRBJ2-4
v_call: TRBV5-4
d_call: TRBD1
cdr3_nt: TGTGCCAGCAGCTCTGGACAGGGGAACATTCAGTACTTC
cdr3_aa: CASSSGQGNIQYF

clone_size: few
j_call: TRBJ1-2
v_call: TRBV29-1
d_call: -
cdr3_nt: TGCAGCGTTGGGGACCGGAACTATGGCTACACCTTC
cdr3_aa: CSVGDRNYGYTF

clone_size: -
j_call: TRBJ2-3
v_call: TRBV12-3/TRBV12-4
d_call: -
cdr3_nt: TGTGCCAGCAGCGACCTATCTGGGGGGGGCCACACAGATACGCAGTATTTT
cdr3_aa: CASSDLSGGGHTDTQYF

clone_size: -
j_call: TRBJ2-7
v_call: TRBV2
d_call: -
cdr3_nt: TGTGCCAGCAAAGAGCGAACTAGCAGTTCCTACGAGCAGTACTTC
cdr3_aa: CASKERTSSSYEQYF

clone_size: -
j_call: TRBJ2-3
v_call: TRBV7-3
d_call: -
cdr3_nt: TGTGCCAGCAGCTCCCCGACCGACACAGATACGCAGTATTTT
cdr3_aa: CASSSPTDTDTQYF

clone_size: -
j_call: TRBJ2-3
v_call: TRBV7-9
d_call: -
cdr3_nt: TGTGCCAGCAACCCGACTCGGGCAGATACGCAGTATTTT
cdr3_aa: CASNPTRADTQYF

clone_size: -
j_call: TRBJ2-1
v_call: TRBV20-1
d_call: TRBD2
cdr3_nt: TGCAGTGCTAGGCCTAGCGGGAGGACCTACAATGAGCAGTTCTTC
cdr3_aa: CSARPSGRTYNEQFF

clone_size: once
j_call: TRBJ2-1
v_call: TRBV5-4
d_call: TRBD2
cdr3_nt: TGTGCCAGCAGCTTGGGAGCGGGGGATGAGCAGTTCTTC
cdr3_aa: CASSLGAGDEQFF

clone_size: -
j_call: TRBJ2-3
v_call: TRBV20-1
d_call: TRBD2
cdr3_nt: TGCAGTGCATCGACTAGCGGGAGTAGAGCAGATACGCAGTATTTT
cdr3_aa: CSASTSGSRADTQYF

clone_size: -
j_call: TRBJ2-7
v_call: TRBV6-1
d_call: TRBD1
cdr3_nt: TGTGCCAGCAGCGCCTGGCCGGGACAGGGATCCTACGAGCAGTACTTC
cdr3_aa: CASSAWPGQGSYEQYF

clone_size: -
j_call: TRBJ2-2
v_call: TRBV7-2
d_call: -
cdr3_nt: TGTGCCAGCAGCTTGCGGGGGCGCGGAGGGGGGGAGCTGTTTTTT
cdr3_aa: CASSLRGRGGGELFF

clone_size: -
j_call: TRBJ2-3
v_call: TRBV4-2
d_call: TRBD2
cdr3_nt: TGTGCCAGCAGCCCGATGACTAGCGGGGGGCAGGCAGATACGCAGTATTTT
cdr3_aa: CASSPMTSGGQADTQYF

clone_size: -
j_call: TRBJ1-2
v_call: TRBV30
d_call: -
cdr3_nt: TGTGCCTGGAGGGGCACGGACCCTCAAAACTATGGCTACACCTTC
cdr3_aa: CAWRGTDPQNYGYTF

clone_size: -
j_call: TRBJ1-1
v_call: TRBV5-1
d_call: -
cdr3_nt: TGCGCCAGCAGCCCGACGGGGCAGACGAACACTGAAGCTTTCTTT
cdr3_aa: CASSPTGQTNTEAFF

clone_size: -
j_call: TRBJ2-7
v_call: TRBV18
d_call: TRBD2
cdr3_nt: TGTGCCAGCTCACCACCGAACCGGGGGGTTGCCTACGAGCAGTACTTC
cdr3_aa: CASSPPNRGVAYEQYF